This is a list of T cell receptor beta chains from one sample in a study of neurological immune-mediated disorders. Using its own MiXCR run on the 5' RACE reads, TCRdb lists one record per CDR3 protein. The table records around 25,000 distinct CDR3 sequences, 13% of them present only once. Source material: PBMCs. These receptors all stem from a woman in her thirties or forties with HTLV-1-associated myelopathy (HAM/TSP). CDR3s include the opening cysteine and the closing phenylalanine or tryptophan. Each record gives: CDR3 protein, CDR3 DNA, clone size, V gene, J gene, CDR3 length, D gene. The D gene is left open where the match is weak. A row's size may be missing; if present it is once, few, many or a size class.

CDR3: CASSPSTETFTEAFF
DNA: TGTGCCAGCAGCCCATCGACAGAAACTTTCACTGAAGCTTTCTTT
size: many
V: TRBV7-6
J: TRBJ1-1
length: 15
D: -

CDR3: CATSDLRPRAPHTQYF
DNA: TGTGCCACCAGTGATTTGCGTCCGAGGGCCCCTCATACGCAGTATTTT
size: many
V: TRBV24-1
J: TRBJ2-3
length: 16
D: -

CDR3: CASSYGTDYNEQFF
DNA: TGCGCCAGCAGCTACGGGACGGACTACAATGAGCAGTTCTTC
size: many
V: TRBV5-1
J: TRBJ2-1
length: 14
D: -

CDR3: CSAARDWAYNQPQHF
DNA: TGCAGTGCCGCAAGAGATTGGGCGTACAATCAGCCCCAGCATTTT
size: many
V: TRBV20-1
J: TRBJ1-5
length: 15
D: -

CDR3: CASSLDPGAHYGYTF
DNA: TGTGCCAGCAGCTTAGACCCGGGTGCGCACTATGGCTACACCTTC
size: many
V: TRBV11-2
J: TRBJ1-2
length: 15
D: -

CDR3: CASSPPGIGPSPLHF
DNA: TGTGCCAGCAGCCCCCCGGGTATAGGGCCCTCACCCCTCCACTTT
size: many
V: TRBV12-3/TRBV12-4
J: TRBJ1-6
length: 15
D: -

CDR3: CSGGSSGETQYF
DNA: TGCAGCGGCGGATCTAGCGGAGAGACCCAGTACTTC
size: medium-sized
V: TRBV20-1
J: TRBJ2-5
length: 12
D: TRBD2

CDR3: CASSQGTGDGNQPQHF
DNA: TGTGCCAGCTCCCAAGGGACAGGGGATGGCAATCAGCCCCAGCATTTT
size: many
V: TRBV18
J: TRBJ1-5
length: 16
D: TRBD1

CDR3: CASSLGTSSGNTIYF
DNA: TGCGCCAGCAGCTTGGGTACATCCTCTGGAAACACCATATATTTT
size: many
V: TRBV5-1
J: TRBJ1-3
length: 15
D: -

CDR3: CASSYTGVLYNSPLHF
DNA: TGTGCCAGCAGTTACACAGGGGTCCTATATAATTCACCCCTCCACTTT
size: few
V: TRBV6-5
J: TRBJ1-6
length: 16
D: TRBD1

CDR3: CASSLTGNSDEQFF
DNA: TGTGCCAGCAGCTTGACCGGGAATTCGGATGAGCAGTTCTTC
size: many
V: TRBV7-9
J: TRBJ2-1
length: 14
D: -

CDR3: CSAREVAAYNEQFF
DNA: TGCAGTGCTAGAGAGGTCGCGGCCTACAATGAGCAGTTCTTC
size: many
V: TRBV20-1
J: TRBJ2-1
length: 14
D: -

CDR3: CASSLAFSRDRGWSGYTF
DNA: TGTGCCAGCAGCTTAGCTTTCTCCCGGGACAGGGGTTGGAGTGGCTACACCTTC
size: many
V: TRBV7-6
J: TRBJ1-2
length: 18
D: TRBD1

CDR3: CATGGQGDSPLHF
DNA: TGTGCCACTGGGGGACAGGGCGATTCACCCCTCCACTTT
size: many
V: TRBV15
J: TRBJ1-6
length: 13
D: TRBD1

CDR3: CASSLIATGINEQFF
DNA: TGCGCCAGCAGCTTGATAGCAACAGGGATCAATGAGCAGTTCTTC
size: many
V: TRBV5-1
J: TRBJ2-1
length: 15
D: -

CDR3: CASSWGRGAGYQETQYF
DNA: TGCGCCAGCAGCTGGGGGCGGGGAGCCGGTTACCAAGAGACCCAGTACTTC
size: -
V: TRBV5-1
J: TRBJ2-5
length: 17
D: -

CDR3: CASTSRQGDWGTEAFF
DNA: TGTGCCAGCACCTCCCGACAGGGGGATTGGGGCACTGAAGCTTTCTTT
size: many
V: TRBV27
J: TRBJ1-1
length: 16
D: TRBD1

CDR3: CASSVGQTIAGAKNIQYF
DNA: TGTGCCAGCAGTGTTGGACAGACAATTGCGGGAGCCAAAAACATTCAGTACTTC
size: many
V: TRBV25-1
J: TRBJ2-4
length: 18
D: -

CDR3: CASGLAGGHYNEQFF
DNA: TGTGCCTCAGGACTAGCGGGGGGACACTACAATGAGCAGTTCTTC
size: many
V: TRBV30
J: TRBJ2-1
length: 15
D: TRBD2

CDR3: CASGLADTQYF
DNA: TGTGCCAGCGGCTTAGCAGATACGCAGTATTTT
size: -
V: TRBV7-9
J: TRBJ2-3
length: 11
D: -

CDR3: CSARLAGGRETQYF
DNA: TGCAGTGCTAGACTAGCGGGGGGGCGGGAGACCCAGTACTTC
size: many
V: TRBV20-1
J: TRBJ2-5
length: 14
D: TRBD2

CDR3: CASSFPLDSQETQYF
DNA: TGTGCCAGCAGCTTCCCGCTGGACAGTCAAGAGACCCAGTACTTC
size: many
V: TRBV11-2
J: TRBJ2-5
length: 15
D: -

CDR3: CANRKNLQGSRETQCF
DNA: TGCGCCAACAGGAAAAATCTTCAGGGGTCCAGAGAGACCCAGTGCTTC
size: -
V: TRBV5-1
J: TRBJ2-5
length: 16
D: -

CDR3: CASSVEVATISDTQYF
DNA: TGTGCCAGCAGCGTAGAAGTAGCCACGATCTCAGATACGCAGTATTTT
size: medium-sized
V: TRBV9
J: TRBJ2-3
length: 16
D: -

CDR3: CASSPRGPTNEKLFF
DNA: TGTGCCAGCAGTCCCCGGGGCCCGACTAATGAAAAACTGTTTTTT
size: many
V: TRBV2
J: TRBJ1-4
length: 15
D: -

CDR3: CASSLARKGAGAFF
DNA: TGTGCCAGCAGTTTAGCGCGAAAGGGGGCGGGAGCTTTCTTT
size: many
V: TRBV12-3/TRBV12-4
J: TRBJ1-1
length: 14
D: TRBD1

CDR3: CSVGSTQYF
DNA: TGCAGCGTTGGTTCGACCCAGTACTTC
size: many
V: TRBV29-1
J: TRBJ2-5
length: 9
D: -